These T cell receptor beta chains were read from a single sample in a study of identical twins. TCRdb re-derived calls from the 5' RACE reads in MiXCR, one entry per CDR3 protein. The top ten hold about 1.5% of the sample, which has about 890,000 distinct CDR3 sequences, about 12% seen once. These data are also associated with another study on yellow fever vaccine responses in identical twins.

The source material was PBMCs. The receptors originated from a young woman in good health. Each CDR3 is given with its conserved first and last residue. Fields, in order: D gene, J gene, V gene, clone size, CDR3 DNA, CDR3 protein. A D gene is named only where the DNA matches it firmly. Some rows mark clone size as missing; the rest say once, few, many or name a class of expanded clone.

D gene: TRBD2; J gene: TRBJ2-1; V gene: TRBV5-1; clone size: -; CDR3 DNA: TGCGCCAGCAGCTTGGGCCTAGCGGGAGCCGGGGAGCAGTTCTTC; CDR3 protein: CASSLGLAGAGEQFF
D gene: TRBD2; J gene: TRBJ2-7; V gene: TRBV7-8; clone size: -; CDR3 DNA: TGTGCCAGCAGCTTAAAGCGGGACCTCTCCTACGAGCAGTACTTC; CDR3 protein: CASSLKRDLSYEQYF
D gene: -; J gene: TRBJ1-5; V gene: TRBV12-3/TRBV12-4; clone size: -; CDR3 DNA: TGTGCCAGCAAGCCCCGGGGTTCCAGGCATCAGCCCCAGCATTTT; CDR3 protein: CASKPRGSRHQPQHF
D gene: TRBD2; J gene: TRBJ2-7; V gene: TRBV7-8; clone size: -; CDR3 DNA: TGTGCCAGCAGCCACCCGGGACTAGCGGGCTACGAGCAGTACTTC; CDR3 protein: CASSHPGLAGYEQYF
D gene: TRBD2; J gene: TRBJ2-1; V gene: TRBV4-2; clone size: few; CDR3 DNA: TGTGCCAGCAGCCAGGCCACTAGCGGGGACAATGAGCAGTTCTTC; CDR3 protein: CASSQATSGDNEQFF
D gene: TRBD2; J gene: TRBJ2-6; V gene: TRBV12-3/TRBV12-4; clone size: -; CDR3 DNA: TGTGCCAGCAGTGCCGGGACTAGGGTCTCTGGGGCCAACGTCCTGACTTTC; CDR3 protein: CASSAGTRVSGANVLTF
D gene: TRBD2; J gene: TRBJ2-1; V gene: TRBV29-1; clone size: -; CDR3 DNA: TGCAGCGTTGGAAGAGTAGCGGGCAATGAGCAGTTCTTC; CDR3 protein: CSVGRVAGNEQFF
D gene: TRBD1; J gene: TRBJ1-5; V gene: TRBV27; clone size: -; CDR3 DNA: TGTGCCAGCAGCCCATCCCAGGGGGACAGCAATCAGCCCCAGCATTTT; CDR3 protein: CASSPSQGDSNQPQHF
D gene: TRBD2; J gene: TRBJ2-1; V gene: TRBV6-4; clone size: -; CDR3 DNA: TGTGCCAGCAGAGGTGAGGCGGGGGGAAACTACAATGAGCAGTTCTTC; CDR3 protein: CASRGEAGGNYNEQFF
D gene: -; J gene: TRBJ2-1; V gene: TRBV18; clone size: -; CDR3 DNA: TGTGCCAGCTCACCACTAGGCGAGGGCCGGGATGAGCAGTTCTTC; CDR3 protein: CASSPLGEGRDEQFF
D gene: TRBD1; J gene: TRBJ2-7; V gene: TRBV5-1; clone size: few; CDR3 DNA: TGCGCCAGCAGCTTGGCGACAGGGTTCTACGAGCAGTACTTC; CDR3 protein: CASSLATGFYEQYF
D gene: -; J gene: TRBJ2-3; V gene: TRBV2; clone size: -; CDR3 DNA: TGTGCCAGCAGTGGCGGGACGTTCGGCACAGATACGCAGTATTTT; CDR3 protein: CASSGGTFGTDTQYF
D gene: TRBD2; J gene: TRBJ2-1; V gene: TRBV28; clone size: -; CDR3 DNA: TGTGCCAGCAGTCGGACAATTGGGACTAGCGGGAGGGCCAAGTTTAATGAGCAGTTCTTC; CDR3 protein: CASSRTIGTSGRAKFNEQFF
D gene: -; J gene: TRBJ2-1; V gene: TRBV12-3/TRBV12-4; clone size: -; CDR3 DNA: TGTGCCAGCAGTCCCCCTCGGTTGGGACCAAGGGCGGAGAATGAGCAGTTCTTC; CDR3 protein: CASSPPRLGPRAENEQFF
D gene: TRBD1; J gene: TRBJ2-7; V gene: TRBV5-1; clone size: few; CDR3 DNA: TGCGCCAGCAGCTTGGATGCGGTGTACAGGGGCGAAGAGCAGTACTTC; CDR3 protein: CASSLDAVYRGEEQYF
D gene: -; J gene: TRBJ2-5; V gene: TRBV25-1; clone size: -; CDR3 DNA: TGTGCCAGCAGTGAGTTGCCAGGGTATGAAGAGACCCAGTACTTC; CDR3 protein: CASSELPGYEETQYF
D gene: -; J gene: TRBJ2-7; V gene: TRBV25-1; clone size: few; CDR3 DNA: TGTGCCAGCAGTGAGGTCAGTGGGCGCTACGAGCAGTACTTC; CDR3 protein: CASSEVSGRYEQYF
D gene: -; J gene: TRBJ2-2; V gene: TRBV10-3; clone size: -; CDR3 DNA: TGTGCCATCAGGAGTAACGCGAACACCGGGGAGCTGTTTTTT; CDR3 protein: CAIRSNANTGELFF
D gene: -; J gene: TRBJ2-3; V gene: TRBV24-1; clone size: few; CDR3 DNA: TGTGCCACCAGTGATCGTAGCGGCCCCGGGCCAGATACGCAGTATTTT; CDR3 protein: CATSDRSGPGPDTQYF
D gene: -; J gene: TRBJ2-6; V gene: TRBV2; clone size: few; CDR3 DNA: TGTGCCCACTCGGGACGGCACTCTGGGGCCAACGTCCTGACTTTC; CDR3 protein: CAHSGRHSGANVLTF
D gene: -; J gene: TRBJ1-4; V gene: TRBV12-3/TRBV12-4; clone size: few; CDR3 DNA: TGTGCCAGCAGTTGGGGGGGTCGGGAAAAACTGTTTTTT; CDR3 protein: CASSWGGREKLFF
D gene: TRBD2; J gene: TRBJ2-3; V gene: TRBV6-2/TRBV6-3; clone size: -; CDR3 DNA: TGTGCCAGCGGTCCCCTCGGAGCGGGATATACGCAGTATTTT; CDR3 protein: CASGPLGAGYTQYF
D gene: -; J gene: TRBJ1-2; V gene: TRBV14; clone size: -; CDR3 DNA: TGTGCCAGCAGCCACAGACAAAGGGGGGACAACTATGGCTACACCTTC; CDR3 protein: CASSHRQRGDNYGYTF
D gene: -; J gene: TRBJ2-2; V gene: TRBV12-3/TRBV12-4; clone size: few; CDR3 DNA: TGTGCCAGCAGACCTAGCGCCTCGAACACCGGGGAGCTGTTTTTT; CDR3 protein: CASRPSASNTGELFF
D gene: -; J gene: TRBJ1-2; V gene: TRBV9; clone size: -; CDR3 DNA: TGTGCCAGCAGCGTAGCTACAGAAAACTATGGCTACACCTTC; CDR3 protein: CASSVATENYGYTF
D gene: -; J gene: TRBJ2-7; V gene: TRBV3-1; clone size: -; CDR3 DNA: TGTGCCAGCAGCCAAGAATCTGGGGCCTTGACCTACGAGCAGTACTTC; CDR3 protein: CASSQESGALTYEQYF
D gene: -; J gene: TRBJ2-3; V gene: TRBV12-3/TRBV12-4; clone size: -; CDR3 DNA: TGTGCCAGCAGTTTCGTGATGAGGGATACGCAGTATTTT; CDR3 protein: CASSFVMRDTQYF
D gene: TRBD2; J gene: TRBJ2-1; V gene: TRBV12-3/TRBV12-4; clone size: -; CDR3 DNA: TGTGCCAGCAGTTTGGGTCTAGCGGGATTAAACAATGAGCAGTTCTTC; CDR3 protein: CASSLGLAGLNNEQFF
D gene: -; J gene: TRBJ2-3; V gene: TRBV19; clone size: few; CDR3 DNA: TGTGCCAGTACCCCGGGGAGGTTATCGGCAGATACGCAGTATTTT; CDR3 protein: CASTPGRLSADTQYF
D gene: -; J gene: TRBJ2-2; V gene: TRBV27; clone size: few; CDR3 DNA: TGTGCCAGCAGTTTTTCGGGTGACGGGGAGCTGTTTTTT; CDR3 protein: CASSFSGDGELFF
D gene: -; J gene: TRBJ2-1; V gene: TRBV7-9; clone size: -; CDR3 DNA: TGTGCCAGCAGCCCCCCAGGCGACTACTCCTACAATGAGCAGTTCTTC; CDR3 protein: CASSPPGDYSYNEQFF
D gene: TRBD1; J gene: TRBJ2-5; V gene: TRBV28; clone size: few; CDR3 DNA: TGTGCCAGCAGCAGGACCGGGACAGGTGAAGAGACCCAGTACTTC; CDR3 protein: CASSRTGTGEETQYF
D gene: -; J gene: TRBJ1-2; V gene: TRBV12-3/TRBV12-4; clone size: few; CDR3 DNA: TGTGCCAGCAAGCACAGGGCTGTGGACGAAGGCTACACCTTC; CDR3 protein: CASKHRAVDEGYTF
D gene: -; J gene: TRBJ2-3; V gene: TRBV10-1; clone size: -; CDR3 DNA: TGCGCCAGCAGCGACGGGGGTTCAACTAGCACAGATACGCAGTATTTT; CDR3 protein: CASSDGGSTSTDTQYF
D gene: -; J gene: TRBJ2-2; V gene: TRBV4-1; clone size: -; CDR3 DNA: TGCGCCAGCAGCCAAGAATGGGGTTCGAACACCGGGGAGCTGTTTTTT; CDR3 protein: CASSQEWGSNTGELFF
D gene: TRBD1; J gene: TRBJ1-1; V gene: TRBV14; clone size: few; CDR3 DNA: TGTGCCAGCAGCCCACAGGGGGCAGGGGCTTTCTTT; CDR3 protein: CASSPQGAGAFF
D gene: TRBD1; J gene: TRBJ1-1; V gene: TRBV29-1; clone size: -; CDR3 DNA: TGCAGCGCCGACAGGGTTGAAGCTTTCTTT; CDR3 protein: CSADRVEAFF
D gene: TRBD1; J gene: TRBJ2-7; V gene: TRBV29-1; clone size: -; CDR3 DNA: TGCAGCGCGGGACAGGGCTCCAACGAGCAGTACTTC; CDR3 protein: CSAGQGSNEQYF
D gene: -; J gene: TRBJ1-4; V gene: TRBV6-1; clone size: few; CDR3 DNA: TGTGCCAGCAGTGAGGGGACACTAAATGAAAAACTGTTTTTT; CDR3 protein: CASSEGTLNEKLFF
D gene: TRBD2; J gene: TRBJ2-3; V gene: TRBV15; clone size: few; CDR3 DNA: TGTGCCACCAGCAGAGATAGGGCGGGAGGGCCAACAGATACGCAGTATTTT; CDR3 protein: CATSRDRAGGPTDTQYF
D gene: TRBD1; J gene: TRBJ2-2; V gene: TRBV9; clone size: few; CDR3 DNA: TGTGCCAGCAGCACTCGACAGGGTGTGGACACCGGGGAGCTGTTTTTT; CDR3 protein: CASSTRQGVDTGELFF
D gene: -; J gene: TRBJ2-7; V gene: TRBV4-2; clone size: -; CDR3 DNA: TGTGCCAGCAGCCAAGATGACCGCTCCTACGAGCAGTACTTC; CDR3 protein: CASSQDDRSYEQYF
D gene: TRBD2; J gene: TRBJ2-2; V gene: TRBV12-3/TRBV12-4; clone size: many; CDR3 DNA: TGTGCCAGCAGTCCCCTAGCGGAACTGGGGAACACCGGGGAGCTGTTTTTT; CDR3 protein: CASSPLAELGNTGELFF
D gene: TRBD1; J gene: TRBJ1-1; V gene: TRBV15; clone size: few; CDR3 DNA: TGTGCCACCAGCACCCGGACAGGGGGCGCGGCGGCTTTCTTT; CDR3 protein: CATSTRTGGAAAFF
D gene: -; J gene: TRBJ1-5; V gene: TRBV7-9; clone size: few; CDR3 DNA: TGTGCCAGCAGCTCCGGGGCAGGGGATCAGCCCCAGCATTTT; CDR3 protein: CASSSGAGDQPQHF
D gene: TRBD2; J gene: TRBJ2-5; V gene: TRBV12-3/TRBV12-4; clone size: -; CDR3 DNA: TGTGCCAGCAGTTCGGGACTAGCGGGGGAAACCCAAGAGACCCAGTACTTC; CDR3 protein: CASSSGLAGETQETQYF
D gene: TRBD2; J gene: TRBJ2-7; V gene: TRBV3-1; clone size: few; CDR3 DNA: TGTGCCAGCAGCCAAAAGGGGTCTAGCGGGAGTTCGTACGAGCAGTACTTC; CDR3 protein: CASSQKGSSGSSYEQYF
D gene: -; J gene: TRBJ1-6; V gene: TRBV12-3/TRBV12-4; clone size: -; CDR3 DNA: TGTGCCAGCACCCGGTTGGACAATTCACCCCTCCACTTT; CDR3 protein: CASTRLDNSPLHF
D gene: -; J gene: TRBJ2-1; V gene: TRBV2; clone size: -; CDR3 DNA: TGTGCCAGCAGTTACACCACCTCCGCGACAGGGAGGAATGAGCAGTTCTTC; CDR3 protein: CASSYTTSATGRNEQFF
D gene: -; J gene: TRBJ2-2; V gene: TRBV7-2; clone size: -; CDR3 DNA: TGTGCCAGCAGCAGGGTACCGACCGGGGAGCTGTTTTTT; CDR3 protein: CASSRVPTGELFF
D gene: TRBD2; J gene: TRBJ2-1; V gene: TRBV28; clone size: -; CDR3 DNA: TGTGCCAGCAGCGTGACGACTAGCGGGATTTACAATGAGCAGTTCTTC; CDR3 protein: CASSVTTSGIYNEQFF
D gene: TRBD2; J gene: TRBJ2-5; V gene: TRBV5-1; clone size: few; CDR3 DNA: TGCGCCAGCAGCTTGGAACCAACGTCGGGGGGGGAGACCCAGTACTTC; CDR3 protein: CASSLEPTSGGETQYF
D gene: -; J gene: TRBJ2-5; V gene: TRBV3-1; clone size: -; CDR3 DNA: TGTGCCAGCAGCCCTCATAGGAGGGGGTCCCAAGAGACCCAGTACTTC; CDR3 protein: CASSPHRRGSQETQYF